The 30 T cell receptor beta chains listed next were all sequenced from one sample in a study of T cell repertoires in cytomegalovirus infection. TCRdb re-called the reads with MiXCR, one entry per CDR3 protein. Found here are 750,000 to 900,000 distinct CDR3 sequences, almost 30% of them singletons; the top ten hold around 13%. The antigens for these receptors are not known. The source was cultured CD8+ T cells from PBMCs, collected from culture after CMV antigen stimulation. These receptors were taken from a human donor in good health (CMV status not recorded). Some clones in this sample may be carry-over from other donors' samples.

This clonotype came up a few times. The chain joins TRBV12-3 or TRBV12-4 to TRBJ1-1; TRBD1 might be the D (6 bases). CDR3 length: 14 amino acids. Trimming stripped 5 bases from V and 0 bases from J, with 10 bases between. Written as DNA, the CDR3 is TGTGCCAGCAGTCCGGACAGCATGAACACTGAAGCTTTCTTT. Amino acid sequence: CASSPDSMNTEAFF.

This clonotype was detected ten times or more. The chain couples TRBV7-2 to TRBJ2-7; tentative D call: TRBD2 (6 bases). CDR1 and CDR2 from the germline V gene are SGHTA and FQGNSA. Trimming took off 5 bases at V and 0 bases at J, with 8 bases between the two ends. The CDR3 has 13 amino acids. The CDR3 here is CASSQTSSYEQYV. CDR3 nucleotide sequence: TGTGCCAGCAGCCAGACTAGCTCCTACGAGCAGTACGTC.

The rearrangement joins TRBV2 to TRBJ1-2; no firm D call. The CDR3 spans 11 residues. Germline lookup yields CDR1 SNHLY and CDR2 FYNNEI. CDR3 sequence (DNA): TGTGCTGGCGGCAGCCCTCGTGGCTACACCTTC. Its protein product is CAGGSPRGYTF.

The V and J genes are TRBV20-1 and TRBJ2-7; 7 bases fit TRBD1. The CDR3 contains 13 residues. CDR1 and CDR2 from the germline V gene are DFQATT and SNEGSKA (reference sequence). V lost 4 bases and J lost 2; bases outside the gene matches: 5. The CDR3, as DNA: TGCAGTGCTAAGCCGGGACAGACCTACGAGCAGTACTTC. Amino acids: CSAKPGQTYEQYF.

This clonotype was observed a few times. J is TRBJ2-7 and V is TRBV6-5, with 11 nucleotides matching TRBD2. The germline V gene has CDR1 MNHEY and CDR2 SVGAGI. V shed 0 bases and J 4 bases; nucleotides not matched to a gene: 11. The CDR3 totals 18 residues. The CDR3 coding sequence is TGTGCCAGCAGTTACTCGAGGATAGCGGGGGGGCCCTGGTACGAGCAGTACTTC. This translates into CASSYSRIAGGPWYEQYF.

This clonotype showed up just a few times. The J gene is TRBJ1-2, the V gene TRBV6-5; tentatively, D is TRBD1 (6 bases). V lost 0 bases and J 4 bases, leaving 15 bases between the germline ends. The V gene's germline CDR1 is MNHEY and CDR2 SVGAGI. This CDR3 comprises 16 residues. DNA of the CDR3: TGTGCCAGCAGTTACTCTTACCCCATAGGGGGCTATGGCTACACCTTC. It translates to CASSYSYPIGGYGYTF.

This chain links TRBV6-4 with TRBJ1-1; D unresolved. Germline V gives CDR1 MRHNA, CDR2 SNTAGT. Trimming took off 4 bases at V and 3 bases at J, with 9 bases between the two ends. CDR3 length: 13 residues. The CDR3 DNA reads as TGTGCCAGCAGTGTCAACATTTACACTGAAGCTTTCTTT. Its translation is CASSVNIYTEAFF.

As regards this clonotype: Compared with germline, one end of the junction differs, possibly owing to a read error. This chain uses TRBV7-6 with TRBJ2-5, with D hard to call. This CDR3 is 12 amino acids long. The germline V gene encodes CDR1 SGHVS and CDR2 FNYEAQ. The CDR3 loop is CASSLDKMEMDF. The DNA of the CDR3 is TGTGCCAGCAGCTTAGATAAGATGGAAATGGACTTC.

In this sample, this clonotype turned up a few times. V gene TRBV19 combines with J gene TRBJ2-3; TRBD1 is a possible D gene (5 bases). With 5 bases removed from V and 0 bases from J, the gap between germline ends came to 15 bases. This CDR3 is built from 16 residues. Germline V lookup: CDR1 LNHDA, CDR2 SQIVND (reference sequence). The CDR3 region is CASSPRPRASTDTQYF. The CDR3 DNA follows: TGTGCCAGTAGTCCCCGACCCAGGGCGAGCACAGATACGCAGTATTTT.

The gene calls are TRBV7-9 and TRBJ2-5; D is uncertain. The V end lost 0 bases, the J end lost 2 bases, and 13 bases lay between the germline ends. The CDR3 runs 16 residues. Germline values: CDR1 SEHNR, CDR2 FQNEAQ (reference sequence). The CDR3 DNA follows: TGTGCCAGCAGCTTAGCGGTACGGAAGCCTCAAGAGACCCAGTACTTC. It codes for CASSLAVRKPQETQYF. Based on the CDR3 plus reference TRBV7-9 and TRBJ2-5, the full variable domain is DTGVSQNPRHKITKRGQNVTFRCDPISEHNRLYWYRQTLGQGPEFLTYFQNEAQLEKSRLLSDRFSAERPKGSFSTLEIQRTEQGDSAMYLCASSLAVRKPQETQYFGPGTRLLVL.

The chain has TRBV25-1 and TRBJ2-7, with TRBD1 matching over 11 bases. CDR1 and CDR2 from the germline V gene are MGHDK and SYGVNS. The trim removed 1 base at V and 4 bases at J, leaving 3 bases unmatched. This CDR3 comprises 15 residues. CDR3 sequence reads: CASSEWGQGEYEQYF. The DNA of the CDR3 is TGTGCCAGCAGTGAATGGGGACAGGGGGAGTACGAGCAGTACTTC.

There are a few counts of this clonotype. The genes are TRBV7-9 and TRBJ2-1, with D possibly matching TRBD2 (7 bases). This CDR3 region has 15 residues. Germline CDR1 reads SEHNR; CDR2 reads FQNEAQ (reference sequence). The V end lost 8 bases, the J end lost 8 bases, and 22 bases lay between the germline ends. CDR3 in amino acids: CASPRPGGPGDEQFF. CDR3 coding DNA: TGTGCCAGCCCCAGGCCCGGGGGGCCGGGGGATGAGCAGTTCTTC.

This clonotype was observed a few times. The chain combines TRBV19 with TRBJ2-7, with D maybe TRBD1 (5 bases). Germline CDR1 is LNHDA and CDR2 is SQIVND (reference sequence). The CDR3 runs 14 residues. V dropped 6 bases and J dropped 6 bases, with 18 bases sitting between them. The CDR3 coding sequence is TGTGCCAGTAGGATTCAGGGTGGTTCGGTCGAGCAGTACTTC. This codes for CASRIQGGSVEQYF.

The V gene is TRBV7-8, the J gene TRBJ2-3; unclear D gene. Trimming stripped 1 base from V and 1 base from J, with 12 bases between. The CDR3 is made up of 16 amino acids. CDR1 is SGHVS and CDR2 is FQNEAQ in the germline V gene. The CDR3 coding sequence is TGTGCCAGCAGCTTAGAGCATGAGTTGGGCACAGATACGCAGTATTTT. Translating gives CASSLEHELGTDTQYF.

The V call is TRBV19, the J call TRBJ2-1; 7 nucleotides agree with TRBD1. Germline V gene data show CDR1 as LNHDA and CDR2 as SQIVND (reference sequence). Trimming took 7 bases from V and 8 from J; bases not matched to a gene: 8. CDR3 length: 13 residues. In nucleotides, the CDR3 is TGTGCCAGTACCCCGACAGGGCTGGATGAGCAGTTCTTC. Translated: CASTPTGLDEQFF.

This clonotype was counted once. V is TRBV15 and J is TRBJ2-3, with D possibly matching TRBD1 (5 bases). The germline gives CDR1 LNHNV, CDR2 YYDKDF (reference sequence). The CDR3 is 12 residues long. With 9 bases removed from V and 4 bases from J, the gap between germline ends came to 11 bases. The CDR3 is CATRQGSDTQYF. The CDR3 coding sequence is TGTGCCACGAGGCAGGGTTCAGATACGCAGTATTTT.

This clonotype has more than one count but fewer than ten. The chain is built from TRBV2 and TRBJ1-1, with D unclear. Germline lookup yields CDR1 SNHLY and CDR2 FYNNEI. The CDR3 sequence is 11 residues long. V was shortened by 8 bases and J by 0 bases, with 4 bases between the two germline ends. CDR3: CASQVNTEAFF. DNA of the CDR3: TGTGCCAGCCAAGTGAACACTGAAGCTTTCTTT.

This rearrangement joins TRBV29-1 to TRBJ2-2; D remains unclear. V was trimmed by 4 bases and J by 4 bases, leaving 16 bases between them. Per the germline V gene, CDR1 is SQVTM and CDR2 is ANQGSEA. The CDR3 length is 15 residues. The CDR3 spells CSVVSPYRGTGELFF. For the CDR3, the DNA is TGCAGCGTTGTAAGCCCTTATAGAGGCACCGGGGAGCTGTTTTTT.

V usage is TRBV28 and J usage is TRBJ2-5; D is possibly TRBD1 (6 bases). Trimming removed 5 bases at V and 10 bases at J, with 14 bases between. The germline V gene has CDR1 MDHEN and CDR2 SYDVKM. The length of the CDR3 is 12 residues. The CDR3 here is CASSPRDTLQYF. CDR3 DNA sequence: TGTGCCAGCAGTCCCCGGGACACCCTCCAGTACTTC. Variable domain in full (rest from reference TRBV28 and TRBJ2-5): DVKVTQSSRYLVKRTGEKVFLECVQDMDHENMFWYRQDPGLGLRLIYFSYDVKMKEKGDIPEGYSVSREKKERFSLILESASTNQTSMYLCASSPRDTLQYFGPGTRLLVL.

This clonotype turned up a few times. The chain carries TRBV27 and TRBJ1-1; D is unclear. There are 11 residues in the CDR3. Trimming stripped 7 bases from V and 1 base from J, with 4 bases between. In germline, CDR1 is MNHEY, CDR2 SMNVEV (reference sequence). DNA of the CDR3: TGTGCCAGCATTAAGAACACTGAAGCTTTCTTT. It codes for CASIKNTEAFF.

This chain connects TRBV11-1 to TRBJ2-1; 8 nucleotides agree with TRBD1. Germline values: CDR1 SGHAT, CDR2 FQDESV (reference sequence). With V trimmed by 2 bases and J by 0 bases, 6 bases remained unmatched. This CDR3 contains 17 residues. The CDR3 DNA reads TGTGCCAGCAGCTTACGGAGGGGGACAGGCTCCTACAATGAGCAGTTCTTC. It translates to CASSLRRGTGSYNEQFF. Drawing the rest from reference TRBV11-1 and TRBJ2-1, the complete variable domain is EAEVAQSPRYKITEKSQAVAFWCDPISGHATLYWYRQILGQGPELLVQFQDESVVDDSQLPKDRFSAERLKGVDSTLKIQPAELGDSAMYLCASSLRRGTGSYNEQFFGPGTRLTVL.

The chain's CDR3 is CATKTQGTSPLHF. The CDR3 bases are TGCGCCACCAAGACCCAGGGAACATCACCCCTCCACTTT. V usage is TRBV10-2 and J usage is TRBJ1-6; D is possibly TRBD1 (5 bases). The CDR3 covers 13 residues. V was pared by 10 bases and J by 10 bases, with 17 bases between. Germline V gives CDR1 WSHSY, CDR2 SAAADI.

The rearrangement uses TRBV20-1 and TRBJ2-3; D is tentatively TRBD1 or TRBD2 (6 bases each). V was cut by 4 bases and J by 0 bases, with 11 bases left in between. The germline V gene encodes CDR1 DFQATT and CDR2 SNEGSKA (reference sequence). CDR3 length: 14 amino acids. The CDR3 region has the DNA TGCAGTGCTACTACAGGGACTAGCACAGATACGCAGTATTTT. Its protein is CSATTGTSTDTQYF.

This chain links TRBV28 with TRBJ1-4; D is undetermined. This CDR3 contains 14 residues. Germline assignment: CDR1 MDHEN and CDR2 SYDVKM. V gave up 1 base and J gave up 7 bases, with 10 bases separating them. CDR3: CASSLSLQVEKLFF. The CDR3, as DNA: TGTGCCAGCAGTTTATCCTTACAAGTTGAAAAACTGTTTTTT.

This clonotype was recorded once. The J gene is TRBJ2-1, the V gene TRBV24-1; D might be TRBD1 or TRBD2, each matching 5 bases. The germline V gene has CDR1 KGHDR and CDR2 SFDVKD. Trimming removed 5 bases at V and 4 bases at J, with 17 bases between. This CDR3 is built from 16 residues. CDR3 in amino acids: CATSASHGADYNEQFF. The CDR3 DNA sequence: TGTGCCACCAGTGCTAGCCATGGGGCAGATTACAATGAGCAGTTCTTC.

This clonotype occurred many times. The V call is TRBV7-2, the J call TRBJ2-6; TRBD2 is a possible D gene (5 bases). The germline V gene encodes CDR1 SGHTA and CDR2 FQGNSA. The V end was cut by 6 bases, the J end by 0 bases, with 12 bases between. The CDR3 totals 16 residues. The CDR3 region is CASSRGLYSGANVLTF. As DNA, the CDR3 is TGTGCCAGCAGTCGCGGGCTTTACTCTGGGGCCAACGTCCTGACTTTC.

This clonotype has more than one count but fewer than ten. This rearrangement joins TRBV4-1 to TRBJ1-1, with D possibly matching TRBD1 (5 bases). Deletions cut 1 base from V and 5 bases from J, with 17 bases between. Germline loops: CDR1 MGHRA, CDR2 YSYEKL. The CDR3 spans 16 residues. The DNA of the CDR3 is TGCGCCAGCAGCCAAGCCCCCGGGAGGGGAGAGACTGAAGCTTTCTTT. This gives the protein CASSQAPGRGETEAFF.

The CDR3: CASSFGDRSFYEQYV. The CDR3 bases are TGTGCCAGCAGTTTCGGAGACAGGTCGTTCTACGAGCAGTACGTC. V and J are TRBV28 and TRBJ2-7; D possibly corresponds to TRBD1 (6 bases). Germline loops: CDR1 MDHEN, CDR2 SYDVKM. V shed 3 bases and J shed 3 bases, with 15 bases lying between them. This CDR3 has 15 residues.

V is TRBV12-3 or TRBV12-4 and J is TRBJ1-2; 8 bases agree with TRBD1. The V segment lost 7 bases and the J segment 4 bases; nucleotides outside the gene matches: 2. The CDR3 contains 12 residues. CDR3 sequence: CASKDRVYGYTF. The DNA for the CDR3 is TGTGCCAGCAAGGACAGGGTCTATGGCTACACCTTC.

The J gene is TRBJ1-5, the V gene TRBV7-9; the D gene is possibly TRBD1 (5 bases). With 4 bases removed from V and 2 bases from J, the gap between germline ends came to 18 bases. The CDR3 loop spans 17 amino acids. Germline V gene lookup returns CDR1 SEHNR and CDR2 FQNEAQ (reference sequence). CDR3 residues: CASSSITEGRGNQPQHF. DNA for the CDR3: TGTGCCAGCAGCTCAATTACGGAGGGGCGCGGCAATCAGCCCCAGCATTTT.